This T cell receptor beta chain was retrieved from a study of T cells in Graves' hyperthyroidism and ophthalmopathy. Amplified TCR beta CDR3 regions derived from RNA transcripts. First-round RT-PCR targeting the TCR CDR3 was performed with the HTBI primer set. TCRdb fed the multiplex PCR reads into MiXCR, producing one record per CDR3 protein. The table has hundreds of thousands of distinct CDR3 sequences, roughly 20% seen once; the top ten hold around a third. This CDR3 contains 15 residues. Trimming took 3 bases from V and 4 from J; bases not matched to a gene: 8. Germline V gene data show CDR1 as DFQATT and CDR2 as SNEGSKA (reference sequence).

Sequenced: blood. The source is a man aged 30 to 45 with Graves' ophthalmopathy. The rearrangement joins TRBV20-1 to TRBJ1-2, with 10 bases lining up with TRBD1. CDR3 loop: CSASVTGGFGYGYTF. The CDR3 DNA follows: TGCAGTGCTAGTGTGACAGGGGGCTTCGGCTATGGCTACACCTTC.